The subject of this entry is one T cell receptor beta chain. This clone was picked up one time. What antigen it recognizes has not been identified. No much larger clonotype is one base removed from it; base qualities were not supplied. The CDR3 regions of human TCRbeta chains were analyzed by immunosequencing. As for how the authors treated the data: Repertoire TCRs were matched against a reference library of SARS-CoV-2-specific TCRs generated with the MIRA antigen-specificity platform. Breadth meant the fraction of unique TCRs that were SARS-CoV-2-associated, whereas depth meant the fraction of total T cells that were SARS-CoV-2-associated. Each spike-specific TCR was assigned to its reactive spike region and to a CD4 or CD8 class using the MIRA data. Log10-transformed breadth and depth values were compared by one-way ANOVA with Sidak's multiple comparisons tests. The table comes from immuneACCESS by way of TCRdb, which keeps in-frame sequences with V and J called. Part of the clones is missing from these tables; in studies checked, under half for an unresolved V gene and the rest for unknown reasons. V and J calls and clone size are as listed in that table; D and trimming were resolved from the DNA. For this sample there are 160,000 or so clones; 92% appear just once. 4.4% of the sample belongs to the ten largest clones.

From cysteine to phenylalanine, the CDR3 is 18 amino acids long. Only CDR3 DNA remains: 54 bases, in frame from the first base. After removal of 7 bases from V and 4 bases from J, the junction retains 18 bases not matched to a gene. As encoded in the germline V gene, CDR1 is SGHVS while CDR2 is FNYEAQ. These data belong to a study of T cell responses to AZD1222 COVID-19 vaccine (dated by TCRdb to 2020 to 2023). About the full investigation: A total of about 230 trial participants underwent TCR sequencing, of whom around 200 received two doses of AZD1222 and around 26 received two doses of the MenACWY control vaccine. Trial participants were enrolled into age subgroups of 18-55, 56-69 and 70-plus years, which contained about 150, 27 and 61 TCR-sequenced participants, respectively.

The time point label, as the study defines it: baseline before first vaccination. What this sample's treatment or condition label stands for: meningococcal conjugate vaccine given as trial control. The vaccinee samples were drawn from two UK trials, COV001 and COV002, one of which was a single-blind randomized controlled phase 2/3 trial testing AZD1222 (ChAdOx1 nCoV-19) in healthy adults. For TCRbeta chain sequencing, PBMC samples from trial participants were taken at day 0 and at day 28 after the second dose. Results and caveats for the whole study, not just this receptor: After two AZD1222 doses, spike-specific TCR breadth and depth were significantly higher than at day 0 and than in MenACWY recipients. Participants were mostly white British, with more females than males. The authors suggested clonal diversity may have been underestimated. Conclusions about previously exposed vaccinees are limited, since just five to seven AZD1222 recipients were seropositive for SARS-CoV-2 at baseline. Because no day 14 peak-response samples were available, repertoires were characterized only after the peak T cell response. Reportedly, almost half of the unique spike-specific TCRs recognized epitopes lying outside the regions that are mutated in the B.1.351 and B.1.1.7 variants. The 56-69-year group was small, and its depth increase did not reach significance, likely because of low power. The vaccine-associated CD4 TCRs covered the entire spike protein, and the dominant responses fell in regions 160-218 and 743-854.

The V gene is TRBV7-6 and the J gene is TRBJ2-1, with 8 bases in between that match TRBD2. Here the sequenced sample was peripheral blood, taken on day 0 of MenACWY control vaccination. The TCR sequence derives from an adult in good health. CDR3 sequence: CASTPLPGSGTLYNEQFF. DNA sequence: TGTGCCAGCACCCCCCTTCCGGGTAGCGGGACTTTATACAATGAGCAGTTCTTC.